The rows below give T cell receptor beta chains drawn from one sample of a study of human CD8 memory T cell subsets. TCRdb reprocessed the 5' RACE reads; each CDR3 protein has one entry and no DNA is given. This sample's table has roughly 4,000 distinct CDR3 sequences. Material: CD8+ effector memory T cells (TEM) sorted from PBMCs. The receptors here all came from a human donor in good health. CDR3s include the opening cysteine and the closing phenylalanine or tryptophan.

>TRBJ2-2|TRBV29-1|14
CSVDRVPSSGELFF
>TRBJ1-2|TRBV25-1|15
CASSDPGTGEYGYTF
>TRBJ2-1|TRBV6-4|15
CASSDSGSGHNEQFF
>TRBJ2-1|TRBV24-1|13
CATSDLADIGQFF
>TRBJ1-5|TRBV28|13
CASSLVGIVPQHF
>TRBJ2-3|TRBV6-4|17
CASSDSGLAASTDTQYF
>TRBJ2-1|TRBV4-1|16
CASSQGGSFYYNEQFF
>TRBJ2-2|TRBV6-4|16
CASSDSTSGNTGELFF
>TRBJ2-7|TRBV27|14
CASSRGGSPDEQYF
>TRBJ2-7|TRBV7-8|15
CASSAFGQGADEQYF
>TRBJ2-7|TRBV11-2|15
CASSLYAGPTYEQYF
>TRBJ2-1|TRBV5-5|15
CASSGTSGGRNEQFF
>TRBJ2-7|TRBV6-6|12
CASTGGTYEQYF
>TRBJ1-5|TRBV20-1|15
CSASPPVRGNQPQHF